This passage covers 4 T cell receptor beta chains from one sample sequenced in a study of CD8+ T cells in alopecia areata (dated by TCRdb to between 2017 and 2018). This specimen's treatment or condition label, per the study, means: oral pan-JAK inhibitor, 5-10 mg twice daily. Libraries were constructed by the immunoSEQ multiplex PCR assay. To provide template for TCR sequencing, every sample had RNA extracted and reverse transcribed into cDNA. TCRdb provides this immuneACCESS table in a form limited to in-frame rearrangements. Some clones are lacking; in checked studies, under half of them reflect an unresolved V gene, and why the rest are absent is not known. The sample data list roughly 200,000 clones, and roughly two fifths of these were observed just once. The ten largest account for just under 0.5% of the sample. The sequencing used CD4+ T cells sorted from blood, collected between weeks 30 and 35, from a patient treated with tofacitinib. These receptors came from a human donor with alopecia areata.

The rearrangement uses TRBV5-6 and TRBJ2-3; 7 nucleotides line up with TRBD2. CDR1 is SGHDT and CDR2 is YYEEEE in the germline V gene. Germline trimming cut 0 bases from V and 11 bases from J; bases unmatched to any gene: 12. This CDR3 has 15 amino acids. CDR3 protein: CASSLEDSGVSLQYF. The CDR3 coding sequence is TGTGCCAGCAGCTTGGAAGACAGCGGGGTGAGTTTGCAGTATTTT.

Remarks on this clone: Other DNA sequences in this specimen translate into the identical CDR3. The chain is built from TRBV2 and TRBJ2-7; D ambiguous. This CDR3 contains 12 residues. Germline values: CDR1 SNHLY, CDR2 FYNNEI. Deletions cut 5 bases from V and 0 bases from J, with 5 bases between. The CDR3 sequence: CASSYSSYEQYF. The CDR3 bases are TGTGCCAGCAGTTATAGCTCCTACGAGCAGTACTTC.

The chain couples TRBV27 to TRBJ2-1, with D hard to call. CDR1 is MNHEY, CDR2 SMNVEV, per germline (reference sequence). The CDR3 consists of 16 residues. V lost 0 bases and J lost 4, with 13 bases in between. This chain's CDR3 is CASSLSLGIGYNEQFF. As DNA, the CDR3 is TGTGCCAGCAGTTTATCGCTGGGGATAGGGTACAATGAGCAGTTCTTC.

In regard to this clone: Other DNA sequences in the sample encode the same CDR3. The chain recombines TRBV29-1 with TRBJ1-1; D not resolved. CDR1 is SQVTM, CDR2 ANQGSEA, per germline. The length of the CDR3 is 13 residues. V gave up 4 bases and J gave up 0 bases, with 9 bases separating them. CDR3 region: CSVAGRMNTEAFF. CDR3 nucleotides: TGCAGCGTTGCCGGCAGGATGAACACTGAAGCTTTCTTT.